The 8 T cell receptor beta chains listed next were all sequenced from one sample in a study of blood T cell repertoires in COVID-19 (dated by TCRdb to 2020 to 2021). The method was the immunoSEQ multiplex PCR assay. TCRdb retrieved this table from immuneACCESS and kept in-frame rearrangements only. Not all clones are present; in checked studies, unresolved V genes account for under half, and no reason is known for the remainder. In all, the sample holds 200,000 to 250,000 clones, and 83% of those were seen once. The leading ten clones occupy around 1.3% of the sample. Sequenced sample: peripheral blood. These receptors were obtained from a woman aged 25-40 years with COVID-19, enrolled during active disease.

The chain carries TRBV6-2 or TRBV6-3 and TRBJ2-7; a possible D gene is TRBD2 (5 bases). There are 14 residues in the CDR3. Germline V lookup: CDR1 MNHEY, CDR2 SVGEGT. Between the trimmed V and J ends, which lost 2 bases and 0 bases, there was a span of 8 bases. The CDR3 here is CASSYDGDSYEQYF. The CDR3 DNA reads as TGTGCCAGCAGTTACGACGGGGACTCCTACGAGCAGTACTTC.

The J gene is TRBJ2-5, the V gene TRBV7-6; 9 bases line up with TRBD2. The CDR3 spans 16 residues. Germline CDR1 and CDR2: SGHVS and FNYEAQ. J lost 4 bases, V lost 5 bases, and 11 bases had no gene match. The CDR3 protein is CASSPTIAGVGETQYF. The CDR3, as DNA: TGTGCCAGCAGCCCAACCATAGCGGGAGTAGGAGAGACCCAGTACTTC. The variable domain in full, with the rest retrieved from reference TRBV7-6 and TRBJ2-5, is GAGVSQSPRYKVTKRGQDVALRCDPISGHVSLYWYRQALGQGPEFLTYFNYEAQQDKSGLPNDRFSAERPEGSISTLTIQRTEQRDSAMYRCASSPTIAGVGETQYFGPGTRLLVL.

For the CDR3, the DNA is TGTGCCACCAGCAGAGATTATGGAGGGGGCGGCACTGAAGCTTTCTTT. This sequence encodes CATSRDYGGGGTEAFF. The genes are TRBV15 and TRBJ1-1; 7 bases fit TRBD1. The CDR3 runs 16 residues. CDR1 LNHNV and CDR2 YYDKDF come from the germline V gene (reference sequence). V lost 0 bases to trimming and J lost 4 bases; unmatched junction nucleotides: 8.

This clone was detected only once. J is TRBJ1-6 and V is TRBV5-6; D is possibly TRBD1 (5 bases). Between the trimmed V and J ends, which lost 2 bases and 0 bases, there was a span of 6 bases. The CDR3 loop spans 15 amino acids. The germline V gene encodes CDR1 SGHDT and CDR2 YYEEEE. The CDR3 region has the DNA TGTGCCAGCAGCTTAAGGGGCTCCTATAATTCACCCCTCCACTTT. The encoded protein is CASSLRGSYNSPLHF.

This clone occurred once. The V gene is TRBV14, the J gene TRBJ1-1, with 7 positions matching TRBD1. V was clipped by 0 bases and J by 6 bases; unmatched bases: 10. Looked up from germline, CDR1 is SGHDN and CDR2 is FVKESK. This CDR3 spans 16 amino acids. The CDR3 sequence is CASSQDTTGAGSEAFF. For the CDR3, the DNA is TGTGCCAGCAGCCAAGATACAACAGGGGCAGGATCTGAAGCTTTCTTT. Variable domain in full (rest from reference TRBV14 and TRBJ1-1): EAGVTQFPSHSVIEKGQTVTLRCDPISGHDNLYWYRRVMGKEIKFLLHFVKESKQDESGMPNNRFLAERTGGTYSTLKVQPAELEDSGVYFCASSQDTTGAGSEAFFGQGTRLTVV.

The CDR3 DNA sequence: TGCAGCGTTTCGGGACAGACCTACGAGCAGTACTTC. Translated: CSVSGQTYEQYF. The chain employs TRBV29-1 and TRBJ2-7; 7 bases are shared with TRBD1. This CDR3 has 12 amino acids. Germline V lookup: CDR1 SQVTM, CDR2 ANQGSEA. J gave up 2 bases and V 5 bases, and 3 bases lay outside the gene matches.

In its sample, this clone was seen many times. The rearrangement joins TRBV4-2 to TRBJ1-1; TRBD1 is a possible D gene (5 bases). The ends were cut back, 2 bases at V and 5 bases at J, with 12 bases in the middle. The CDR3 is 14 residues long. CDR1 and CDR2 (germline): LGHNA, YNFKEQ. CDR3 protein: CASSQQGRVTEAFF. CDR3 sequence (DNA): TGTGCCAGCAGCCAACAGGGAAGGGTTACTGAAGCTTTCTTT.

CDR3 DNA: TGTGCCAGCAGCTTGTCAGCGGGCTACAATGAGCAGTTCTTC. Its protein product is CASSLSAGYNEQFF. The chain couples TRBV7-9 to TRBJ2-1; D may be TRBD2 (6 bases). CDR1 is SEHNR, CDR2 FQNEAQ, per germline (reference sequence). The CDR3 length is 14 residues. Trimming took 3 bases from V and 3 from J, leaving 9 bases between them.